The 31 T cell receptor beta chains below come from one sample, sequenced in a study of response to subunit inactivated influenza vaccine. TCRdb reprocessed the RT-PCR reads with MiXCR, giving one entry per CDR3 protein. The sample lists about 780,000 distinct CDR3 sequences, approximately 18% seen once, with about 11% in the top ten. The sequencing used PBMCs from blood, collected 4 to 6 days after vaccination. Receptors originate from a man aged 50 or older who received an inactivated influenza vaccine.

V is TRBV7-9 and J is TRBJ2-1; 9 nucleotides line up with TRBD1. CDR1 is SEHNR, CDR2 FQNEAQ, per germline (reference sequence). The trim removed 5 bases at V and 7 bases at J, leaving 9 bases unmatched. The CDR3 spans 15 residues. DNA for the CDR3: TGTGCCAGCAGCACGACAGGGGGTGTGAGGAATGAGCAGTTCTTC. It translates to CASSTTGGVRNEQFF.

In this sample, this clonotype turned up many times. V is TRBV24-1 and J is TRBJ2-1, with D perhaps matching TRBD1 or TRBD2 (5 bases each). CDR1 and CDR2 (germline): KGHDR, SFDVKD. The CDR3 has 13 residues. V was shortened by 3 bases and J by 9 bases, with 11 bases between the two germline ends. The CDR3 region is CATSDPPGREQFF. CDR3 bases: TGTGCCACCAGTGATCCTCCGGGACGTGAGCAGTTCTTC.

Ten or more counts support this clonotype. Here the CDR3 reads CASSQVSKNTEAFF. The CDR3 DNA follows: TGCGCCAGCAGCCAAGTGTCCAAAAACACTGAAGCTTTCTTT. The rearrangement joins TRBV4-1 to TRBJ1-1; D call uncertain. CDR3 length: 14 amino acids. Trimming took 1 base from V and 2 from J, leaving 8 bases between them. Germline V gene lookup returns CDR1 MGHRA and CDR2 YSYEKL.

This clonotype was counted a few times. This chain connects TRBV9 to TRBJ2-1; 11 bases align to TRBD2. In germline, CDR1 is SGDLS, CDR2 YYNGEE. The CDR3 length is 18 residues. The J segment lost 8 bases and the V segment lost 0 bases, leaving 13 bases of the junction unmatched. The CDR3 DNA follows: TGTGCCAGCAGCGTAGTCCCTAGCGGGAGGACTGGTGCCTATGAGCAGTTCTTC. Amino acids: CASSVVPSGRTGAYEQFF.

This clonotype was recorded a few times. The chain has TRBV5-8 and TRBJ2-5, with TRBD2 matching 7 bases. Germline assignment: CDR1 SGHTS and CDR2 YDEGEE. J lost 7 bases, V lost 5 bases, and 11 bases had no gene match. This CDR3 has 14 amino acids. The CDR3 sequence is CASRPPVASGTQYF. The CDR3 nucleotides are TGTGCCAGCAGACCCCCCGTGGCTAGCGGGACCCAGTACTTC.

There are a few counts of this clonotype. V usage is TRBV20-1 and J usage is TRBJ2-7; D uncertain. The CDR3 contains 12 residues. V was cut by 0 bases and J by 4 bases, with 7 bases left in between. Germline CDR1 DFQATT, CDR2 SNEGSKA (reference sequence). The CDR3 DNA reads TGCAGTGCTAGAGATAGGCGATACGAGCAGTACTTC. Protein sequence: CSARDRRYEQYF.

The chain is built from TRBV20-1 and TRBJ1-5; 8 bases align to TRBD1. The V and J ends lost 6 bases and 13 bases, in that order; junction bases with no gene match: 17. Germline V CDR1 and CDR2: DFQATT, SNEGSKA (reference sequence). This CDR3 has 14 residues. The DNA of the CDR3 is TGCAGTGCCCAGTCTCAGGGGGCGACGTCTTCGCAGCATTTT. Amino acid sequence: CSAQSQGATSSQHF.

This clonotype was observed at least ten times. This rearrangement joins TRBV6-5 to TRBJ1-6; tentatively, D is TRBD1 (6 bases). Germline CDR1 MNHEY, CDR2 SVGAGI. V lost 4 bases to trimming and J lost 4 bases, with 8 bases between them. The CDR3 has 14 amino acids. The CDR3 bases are TGTGCCAGCAGTTCGGGGACATATAATTCACCCCTCCACTTT. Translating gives CASSSGTYNSPLHF.

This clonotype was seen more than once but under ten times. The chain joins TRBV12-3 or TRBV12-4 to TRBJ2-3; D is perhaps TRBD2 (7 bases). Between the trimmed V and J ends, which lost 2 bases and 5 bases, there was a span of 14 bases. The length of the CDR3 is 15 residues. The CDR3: CASSLLAGAGDTQYF. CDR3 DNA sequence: TGTGCCAGCAGTTTATTGGCGGGGGCGGGAGATACGCAGTATTTT.

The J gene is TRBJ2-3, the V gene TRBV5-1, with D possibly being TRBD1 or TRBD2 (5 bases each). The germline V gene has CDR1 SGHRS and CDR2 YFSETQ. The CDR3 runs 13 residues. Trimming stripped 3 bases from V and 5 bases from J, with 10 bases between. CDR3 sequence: CASSSLGGDTQYF. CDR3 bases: TGCGCCAGCAGCTCCCTTGGGGGAGATACGCAGTATTTT. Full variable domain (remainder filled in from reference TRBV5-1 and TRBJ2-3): KAGVTQTPRYLIKTRGQQVTLSCSPISGHRSVSWYQQTPGQGLQFLFEYFSETQRNKGNFPGRFSGRQFSNSRSEMNVSTLELGDSALYLCASSSLGGDTQYFGPGTRLTVL.

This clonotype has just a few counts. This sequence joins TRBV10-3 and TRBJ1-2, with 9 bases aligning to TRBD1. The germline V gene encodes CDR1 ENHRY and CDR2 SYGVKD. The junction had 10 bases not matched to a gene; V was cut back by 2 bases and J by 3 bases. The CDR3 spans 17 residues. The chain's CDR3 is CAISETRDRARDYGYTF. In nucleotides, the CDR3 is TGTGCCATCAGTGAGACACGGGACAGGGCTAGGGACTATGGCTACACCTTC.

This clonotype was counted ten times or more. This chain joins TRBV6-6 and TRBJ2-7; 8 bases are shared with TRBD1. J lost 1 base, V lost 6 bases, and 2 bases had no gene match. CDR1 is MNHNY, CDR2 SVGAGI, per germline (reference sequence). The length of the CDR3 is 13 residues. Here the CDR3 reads CASRRTGSYEQYF. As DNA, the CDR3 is TGTGCCAGCAGGAGGACAGGGTCCTACGAGCAGTACTTC.

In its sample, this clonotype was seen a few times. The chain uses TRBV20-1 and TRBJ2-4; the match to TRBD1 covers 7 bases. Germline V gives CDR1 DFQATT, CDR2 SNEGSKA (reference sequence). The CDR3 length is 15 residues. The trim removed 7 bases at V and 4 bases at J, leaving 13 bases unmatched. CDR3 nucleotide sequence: TGCAGTGTCGCCCCCCGGACAGGACTTAAAAACATTCAGTACTTC. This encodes CSVAPRTGLKNIQYF.

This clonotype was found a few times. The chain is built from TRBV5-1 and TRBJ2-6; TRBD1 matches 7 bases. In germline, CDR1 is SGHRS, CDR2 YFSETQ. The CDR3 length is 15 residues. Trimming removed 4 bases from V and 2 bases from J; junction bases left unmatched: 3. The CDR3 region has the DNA TGCGCCAGCAGCGCTGACAGGGCTGGGGCCAACGTCCTGACTTTC. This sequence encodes CASSADRAGANVLTF.

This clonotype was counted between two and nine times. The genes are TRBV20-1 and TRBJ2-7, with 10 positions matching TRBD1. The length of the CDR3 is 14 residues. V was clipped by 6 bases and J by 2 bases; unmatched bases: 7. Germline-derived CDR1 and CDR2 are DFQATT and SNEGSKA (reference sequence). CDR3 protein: CSAVRDRGPYEQYF. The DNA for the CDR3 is TGCAGTGCCGTCCGGGACAGGGGTCCCTACGAGCAGTACTTC.

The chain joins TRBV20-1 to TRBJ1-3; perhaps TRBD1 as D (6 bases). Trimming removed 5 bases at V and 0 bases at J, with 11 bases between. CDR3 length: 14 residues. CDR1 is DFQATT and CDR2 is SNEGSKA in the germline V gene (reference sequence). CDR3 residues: CSAPDRSSGNTIYF. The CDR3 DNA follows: TGCAGTGCTCCCGACAGGAGCTCTGGAAACACCATATATTTT.

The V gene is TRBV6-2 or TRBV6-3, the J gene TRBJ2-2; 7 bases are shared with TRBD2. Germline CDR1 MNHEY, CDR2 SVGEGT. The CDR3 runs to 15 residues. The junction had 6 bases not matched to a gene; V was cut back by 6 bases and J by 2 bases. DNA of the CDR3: TGTGCCAGCAGGATAAGCGGGACTAACACCGGGGAGCTGTTTTTT. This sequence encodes CASRISGTNTGELFF.

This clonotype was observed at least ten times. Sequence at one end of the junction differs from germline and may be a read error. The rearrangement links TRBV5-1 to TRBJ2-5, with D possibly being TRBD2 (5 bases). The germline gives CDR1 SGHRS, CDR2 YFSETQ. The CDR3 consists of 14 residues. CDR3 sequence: CASSLWTGQETQYF. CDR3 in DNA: TGTGCCAGCAGTCTTTGGACGGGACAAGAGACCCAGTACTTC.

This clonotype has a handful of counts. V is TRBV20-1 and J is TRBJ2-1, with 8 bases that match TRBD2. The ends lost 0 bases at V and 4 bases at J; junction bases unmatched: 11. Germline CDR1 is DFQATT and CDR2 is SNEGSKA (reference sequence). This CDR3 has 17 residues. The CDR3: CSARDSGGRRGYNEQFF. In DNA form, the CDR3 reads TGCAGTGCTAGAGATTCGGGCGGGAGGAGGGGGTACAATGAGCAGTTCTTC.

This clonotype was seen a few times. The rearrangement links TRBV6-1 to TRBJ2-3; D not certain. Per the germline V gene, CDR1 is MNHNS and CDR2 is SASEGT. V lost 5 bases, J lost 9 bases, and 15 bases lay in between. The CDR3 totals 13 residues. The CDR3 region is CASSPRSPSTQYF. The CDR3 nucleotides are TGTGCCAGCAGTCCGCGGAGCCCTTCCACGCAGTATTTT.

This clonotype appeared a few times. The CDR3 sequence is CAISDLRGHEQYF. In DNA, the CDR3 is TGTGCCATCAGTGACCTCAGGGGCCACGAGCAGTACTTC. This chain joins TRBV10-3 and TRBJ2-7, with a possible D match to TRBD1 (6 bases). Germline values: CDR1 ENHRY, CDR2 SYGVKD. CDR3 length equals 13 residues. The ends were cut back, 3 bases at V and 5 bases at J, with 11 bases in the middle.

This CDR3 is CASSFSGTGWEKLFF. The CDR3 nucleotides are TGTGCCAGCAGTTTTTCCGGGACAGGCTGGGAAAAACTGTTTTTT. The V call is TRBV12-3 or TRBV12-4, the J call TRBJ1-4, with 8 bases identical to TRBD1. This CDR3 region has 15 residues. V trimming: 3 bases; J trimming: 8 bases; junction bases outside the gene matches: 8.

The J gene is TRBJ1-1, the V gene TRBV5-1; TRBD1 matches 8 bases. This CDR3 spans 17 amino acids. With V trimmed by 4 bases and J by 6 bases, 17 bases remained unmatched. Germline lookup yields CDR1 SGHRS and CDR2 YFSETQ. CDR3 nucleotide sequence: TGCGCCAGCAGCCGACAATTATTTGGACAGGGACCGGCTGAAGCTTTCTTT. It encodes CASSRQLFGQGPAEAFF.

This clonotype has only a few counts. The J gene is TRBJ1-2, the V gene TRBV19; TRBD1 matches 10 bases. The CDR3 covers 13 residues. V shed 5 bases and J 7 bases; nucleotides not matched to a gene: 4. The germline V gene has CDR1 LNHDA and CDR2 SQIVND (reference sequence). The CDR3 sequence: CASSDRGRTGYTF. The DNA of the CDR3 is TGTGCCAGTAGTGACAGGGGGCGGACTGGCTACACCTTC.

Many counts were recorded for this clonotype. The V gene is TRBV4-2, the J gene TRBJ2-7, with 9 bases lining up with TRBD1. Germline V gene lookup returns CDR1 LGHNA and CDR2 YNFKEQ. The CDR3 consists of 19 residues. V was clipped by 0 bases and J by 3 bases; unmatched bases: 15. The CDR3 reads CASSQETSYRDRALYEQYF. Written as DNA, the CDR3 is TGTGCCAGCAGCCAAGAAACGTCATACCGGGACAGGGCCCTCTACGAGCAGTACTTC.

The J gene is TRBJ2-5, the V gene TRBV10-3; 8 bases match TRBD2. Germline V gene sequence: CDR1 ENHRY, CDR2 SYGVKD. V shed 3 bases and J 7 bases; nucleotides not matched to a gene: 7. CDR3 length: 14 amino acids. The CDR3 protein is CAISELGTSGTQYF. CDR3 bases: TGTGCCATCAGTGAACTCGGGACTAGTGGGACCCAGTACTTC.

The CDR3 is CAISDPWTRVTQYF. DNA of the CDR3: TGTGCCATCAGTGACCCGTGGACTCGAGTTACGCAGTATTTT. The chain uses TRBV10-3 and TRBJ2-3; a possible D gene is TRBD2 (5 bases). Germline-derived CDR1 and CDR2 are ENHRY and SYGVKD. V was shortened by 3 bases and J by 8 bases, with 15 bases between the two germline ends. The CDR3 contains 14 residues.

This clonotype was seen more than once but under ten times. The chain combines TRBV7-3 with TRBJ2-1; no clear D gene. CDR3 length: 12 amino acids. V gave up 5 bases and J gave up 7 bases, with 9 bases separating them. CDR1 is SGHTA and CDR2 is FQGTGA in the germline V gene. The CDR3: CASSPNGNEQFF. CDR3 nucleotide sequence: TGTGCCAGCAGCCCCAATGGTAATGAGCAGTTCTTC.

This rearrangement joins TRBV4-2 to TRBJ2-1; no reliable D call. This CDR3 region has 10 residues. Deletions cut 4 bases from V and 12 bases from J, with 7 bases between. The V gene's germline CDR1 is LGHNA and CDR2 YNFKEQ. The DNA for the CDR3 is TGTGCCAGCAGCCGGGGAAGGCAGTTCTTC. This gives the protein CASSRGRQFF.

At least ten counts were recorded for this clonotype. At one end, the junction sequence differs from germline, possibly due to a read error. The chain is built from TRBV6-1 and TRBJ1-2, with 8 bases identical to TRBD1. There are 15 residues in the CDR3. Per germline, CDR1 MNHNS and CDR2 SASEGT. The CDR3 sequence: CASSTTDRALNGYTF. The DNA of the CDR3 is TGTGCCAGCAGTACCACGGACAGGGCCCTCAATGGGTACACCTTC.

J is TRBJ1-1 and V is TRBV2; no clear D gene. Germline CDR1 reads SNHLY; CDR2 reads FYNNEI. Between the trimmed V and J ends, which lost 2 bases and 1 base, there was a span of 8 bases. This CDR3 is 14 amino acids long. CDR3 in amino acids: CASSELGGNTEAFF. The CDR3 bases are TGTGCCAGCAGTGAATTGGGTGGGAACACTGAAGCTTTCTTT. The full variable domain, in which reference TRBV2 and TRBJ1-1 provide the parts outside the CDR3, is EPEVTQTPSHQVTQMGQEVILRCVPISNHLYFYWYRQILGQKVEFLVSFYNNEISEKSEIFDDQFSVERPDGSNFTLKIRSTKLEDSAMYFCASSELGGNTEAFFGQGTRLTVV.